One TCR beta chain is described in this entry. Its target is unknown. The CDR3 totals 15 residues. The V end was cut by 4 bases, the J end by 9 bases, with 21 bases between. Germline V gene sequence: CDR1 SGDLS, CDR2 YYNGEE. These data belong to a study of OX40 agonist ivuxolimab in advanced cancers. Study background: At approximately 83% male, the cohort had a mean age of about 60 years, ranging from about 20 to 79. Treatment received earlier with anti-PD-1, anti-PD-L1 or anti-CTLA-4 agents was allowed, and over 30% had some.

This table comes from immunoSEQ multiplex PCR, and its TCRdb copy is limited to in-frame clones, with some not included. The sample shows tens of thousands of clones, about 84% of them seen only once. Study-level findings and limits: People who partly responded at 0.1-3.0 mg/kg had some of the least clonal expansion seen. There were also nonresponders showing low normalized T-cell clonal expansion.

The J gene is TRBJ2-3, the V gene TRBV9; D is possibly TRBD1 or TRBD2 (5 bases each). This receptor was taken from an adult with an advanced solid tumor such as melanoma, head and neck, liver or kidney cancer. The source material was CD4+ or CD8+ T cells sorted from blood, sampled in a trial of the OX40 agonist ivuxolimab. CDR3 DNA sequence: TGTGCCAGCAGCTCCAGGCACGGGGCGGGTTGGACGCAGTATTTT. Translated, it gives CASSSRHGAGWTQYF. Based on the CDR3 plus reference TRBV9 and TRBJ2-3, the full variable domain is DSGVTQTPKHLITATGQRVTLRCSPRSGDLSVYWYQQSLDQGLQFLIQYYNGEERAKGNILERFSAQQFPDLHSELNLSSLELGDSALYFCASSSRHGAGWTQYFGPGTRLTVL.